This TCR beta chain was captured in a study of cytomegalovirus exposure and HLA in healthy donors. With 60 Vbeta and 13 Jbeta primers, the PCR was carried out. Assay: immunoSEQ multiplex PCR; the TCRdb copy retains only in-frame clones and omits some. The repertoire holds about 140,000 clones, around 79% seen once, with around 3% in the top ten. Per germline, CDR1 SGHTA and CDR2 FQGNSA. This CDR3 region has 14 residues. The V gene lost 3 bases and the J gene lost 2 bases, with 11 bases spanning the gap. This clone showed up just a few times. Source material: PBMCs. This receptor was obtained from a female donor in good health and CMV-seronegative. This chain connects TRBV7-2 to TRBJ2-7; D remains ambiguous. CDR3 nucleotide sequence: TGTGCCAGCAGCTTCCCCCCACCGGCCTACGAGCAGTACTTC. Encoded protein: CASSFPPPAYEQYF.